Below are 23 T cell receptor beta chains sequenced from a single sample in a study of CD8 T cells in ankylosing spondylitis. One entry per CDR3 protein, called by TCRdb with MiXCR from the 5' RACE reads. The sample yields 6,000 to 8,500 distinct CDR3 sequences, 8.2% seen once. Sequencing was performed on blood, either unsorted or a sorted T cell fraction (not recorded which). The receptor set was obtained from a male donor with ankylosing spondylitis or in good health (not recorded which).

This clonotype was detected only a few times. The J gene is TRBJ2-5, the V gene TRBV9; D uncertain. This CDR3 is 15 amino acids long. Deletions cut 4 bases from V and 1 base from J, with 14 bases between. Germline V gene lookup returns CDR1 SGDLS and CDR2 YYNGEE. The CDR3 loop is CASSSAGRFQETQYF. The DNA of the CDR3 is TGTGCCAGCAGCTCCGCCGGGCGGTTCCAAGAGACCCAGTACTTC. The variable domain in full, with the rest retrieved from reference TRBV9 and TRBJ2-5, is DSGVTQTPKHLITATGQRVTLRCSPRSGDLSVYWYQQSLDQGLQFLIQYYNGEERAKGNILERFSAQQFPDLHSELNLSSLELGDSALYFCASSSAGRFQETQYFGPGTRLLVL.

This clonotype was recorded a few times. J is TRBJ2-1 and V is TRBV9; 11 bases fit TRBD2. The CDR3 is made up of 19 amino acids. CDR1 is SGDLS and CDR2 is YYNGEE in the germline V gene. V was pared by 3 bases and J by 0 bases, with 11 bases of the junction left unmatched. CDR3 residues: CASSGTGTSGPSSYNEQFF. As DNA, the CDR3 is TGTGCCAGCAGCGGCACCGGGACTAGCGGCCCGAGCTCCTACAATGAGCAGTTCTTC.

This clonotype was found a few times. This chain's CDR3 is CASSARRSSYNEQFF. For the CDR3, the DNA is TGTGCCAGCAGCGCCCGACGGAGCTCCTACAATGAGCAGTTCTTC. The chain has TRBV9 and TRBJ2-1; D not resolved. This CDR3 is built from 15 residues. Trimming cost V 3 bases and J 0 bases, with 10 bases left between them. Germline V gene data show CDR1 as SGDLS and CDR2 as YYNGEE.

This clonotype has just a few counts. The genes are TRBV9 and TRBJ2-3; the D gene could be TRBD1 or TRBD2 (6 bases each). The germline V gene has CDR1 SGDLS and CDR2 YYNGEE. V was clipped by 3 bases and J by 4 bases, with 12 bases between them. The CDR3 is 14 amino acids. CDR3 nucleotides: TGTGCCAGCAGCGCCGGGGGCCGGCCAGATACGCAGTATTTT. This sequence encodes CASSAGGRPDTQYF.

The table lists this clonotype with many counts. The chain couples TRBV9 to TRBJ1-2; TRBD1 agrees at 8 bases. V trimming: 1 base; J trimming: 4 bases; junction bases outside the gene matches: 6. CDR3 length: 15 amino acids. The germline gives CDR1 SGDLS, CDR2 YYNGEE. The CDR3 nucleotides are TGTGCCAGCAGCGTAAGCGGACAGGGAACCTATGGCTACACCTTC. Residues: CASSVSGQGTYGYTF.

This clonotype showed up many times. The CDR3 region is CASSPRGGGDQETQYF. DNA of the CDR3: TGTGCCAGCAGCCCAAGGGGCGGGGGGGACCAAGAGACCCAGTACTTC. This rearrangement joins TRBV9 to TRBJ2-5; the match to TRBD2 covers 9 bases. CDR1 and CDR2 (germline): SGDLS, YYNGEE. Trimming took 4 bases from V and 0 from J; bases not matched to a gene: 7. This CDR3 is 16 amino acids long. Together with reference TRBV9 and TRBJ2-5, the CDR3 gives the full variable domain: DSGVTQTPKHLITATGQRVTLRCSPRSGDLSVYWYQQSLDQGLQFLIQYYNGEERAKGNILERFSAQQFPDLHSELNLSSLELGDSALYFCASSPRGGGDQETQYFGPGTRLLVL.

This clonotype has only a few counts. This rearrangement joins TRBV9 to TRBJ1-2, with 10 bases lining up with TRBD1. CDR3 length: 14 amino acids. Germline V gives CDR1 SGDLS, CDR2 YYNGEE. Trimming at V came to 4 bases and at J to 8 bases, leaving 8 bases not matched to a gene. The CDR3 spells CASSLTGGAWGYTF. The CDR3 nucleotides are TGTGCCAGCAGCCTGACAGGGGGCGCGTGGGGCTACACCTTC.

This clonotype was counted at least ten times. CDR3 sequence: CASSVTHEQFF. The CDR3 nucleotides read TGTGCCAGCAGCGTAACCCATGAGCAGTTCTTC. The chain recombines TRBV9 with TRBJ2-1, with D hard to call. Germline V gene lookup returns CDR1 SGDLS and CDR2 YYNGEE. The CDR3 spans 11 residues. V lost 1 base and J lost 8, with 4 bases in between. The variable domain in full, with the rest retrieved from reference TRBV9 and TRBJ2-1, is DSGVTQTPKHLITATGQRVTLRCSPRSGDLSVYWYQQSLDQGLQFLIQYYNGEERAKGNILERFSAQQFPDLHSELNLSSLELGDSALYFCASSVTHEQFFGPGTRLTVL.

By sample fraction, this clonotype is medium-sized (0.01 to 0.1%). This chain links TRBV9 with TRBJ2-2; 9 bases agree with TRBD1. Germline-derived CDR1 and CDR2 are SGDLS and YYNGEE. The CDR3 has 13 residues. V lost 5 bases and J lost 6; bases outside the gene matches: 2. The CDR3 protein is CASSTGGPGELFF. For the CDR3, the DNA is TGTGCCAGCAGTACAGGGGGCCCCGGGGAGCTGTTTTTT.

In its sample, this clonotype ranks as medium-sized. The V gene is TRBV9, the J gene TRBJ2-1, with 10 bases lining up with TRBD1. The V and J ends lost 3 bases and 9 bases, in that order; junction bases with no gene match: 12. The germline V gene encodes CDR1 SGDLS and CDR2 YYNGEE. CDR3 length: 16 residues. The CDR3 is CASSARDRQGASEQFF. In DNA, the CDR3 is TGTGCCAGCAGCGCCCGGGATAGACAGGGGGCGAGTGAGCAGTTCTTC. The whole variable domain, remainder taken from reference TRBV9 and TRBJ2-1, is DSGVTQTPKHLITATGQRVTLRCSPRSGDLSVYWYQQSLDQGLQFLIQYYNGEERAKGNILERFSAQQFPDLHSELNLSSLELGDSALYFCASSARDRQGASEQFFGPGTRLTVL.

This clonotype occurred a few times. The genes are TRBV9 and TRBJ2-3; D is perhaps TRBD1 or TRBD2 (7 bases each). There are 17 residues in the CDR3. Germline CDR1 SGDLS, CDR2 YYNGEE. V lost 1 base and J lost 2, with 17 bases in between. CDR3 DNA sequence: TGTGCCAGCAGCGTACGGGGACAGCGGGGATACACAGATACGCAGTATTTT. Protein product: CASSVRGQRGYTDTQYF.

A word on this clonotype: A much larger clone differs from this one at a single base, so this may be a read error. The J gene is TRBJ1-2, the V gene TRBV9, with D uncertain. Trimming pared 6 bases from V and 14 bases from J, leaving 14 bases between. This CDR3 comprises 10 residues. CDR1 and CDR2 from the germline V gene are SGDLS and YYNGEE. CDR3 coding DNA: TGTGCCAGCAACCCCAGTGCGGGGACCTTC. This encodes CASNPSAGTF.

By share, this clonotype ranks as medium-sized. The rearrangement joins TRBV9 to TRBJ2-2; 7 bases line up with TRBD2. Per the germline V gene, CDR1 is SGDLS and CDR2 is YYNGEE. The CDR3 has 16 residues. The V gene end was trimmed by 0 bases and the J gene end by 4 bases; junction bases not matched to a gene: 6. CDR3 DNA: TGTGCCAGCAGCGTAGGGGGGAGGGCAATCACCGGGGAGCTGTTTTTT. It yields the protein CASSVGGRAITGELFF.

This clonotype qualifies as medium-sized. The rearrangement links TRBV9 to TRBJ2-1, with a weak D call TRBD2 (5 bases). V dropped 4 bases and J dropped 4 bases, with 12 bases sitting between them. The CDR3 has 14 residues. Germline V gives CDR1 SGDLS, CDR2 YYNGEE. The CDR3 region is CASSPRDLYNEQFF. The CDR3 DNA follows: TGTGCCAGCAGCCCCCGGGATCTTTACAATGAGCAGTTCTTC.

This clonotype is medium-sized by share. The chain couples TRBV9 to TRBJ2-3; D remains ambiguous. Germline CDR1 reads SGDLS; CDR2 reads YYNGEE. Trimming removed 3 bases from V and 2 bases from J, with 7 bases in between. This CDR3 is 13 amino acids long. The CDR3 region is CASSAYITDTQYF. CDR3 in DNA: TGTGCCAGCAGCGCCTACATCACAGATACGCAGTATTTT.

This clonotype was counted ten times or more. V gene TRBV9 combines with J gene TRBJ2-1; D possibly corresponds to TRBD1 (6 bases). Looked up from germline, CDR1 is SGDLS and CDR2 is YYNGEE. This CDR3 has 16 amino acids. Deletions cut 0 bases from V and 3 bases from J, with 13 bases between. Here the CDR3 reads CASSVAQGFGYNEQFF. The DNA for the CDR3 is TGTGCCAGCAGCGTAGCCCAGGGGTTCGGCTACAATGAGCAGTTCTTC.

This clonotype has more than one count but fewer than ten. The V call is TRBV9, the J call TRBJ1-4; 8 bases align to TRBD1. The CDR3 has 14 amino acids. The trim removed 3 bases at V and 4 bases at J, leaving 2 bases unmatched. Germline V gene data show CDR1 as SGDLS and CDR2 as YYNGEE. CDR3 sequence (DNA): TGTGCCAGCAGCGAGACAGGGGATAATGAAAAACTGTTTTTT. Translated: CASSETGDNEKLFF.

This clonotype has a count of ten or more. V usage is TRBV9 and J usage is TRBJ2-3, with D perhaps matching TRBD2 (7 bases). This CDR3 region has 15 residues. V dropped 4 bases and J dropped 2 bases, with 14 bases sitting between them. The germline CDR1 and CDR2 sequences are SGDLS and YYNGEE. The CDR3 sequence is CASSIGGAVTDTQYF. As DNA, the CDR3 is TGTGCCAGCAGCATTGGGGGGGCAGTCACAGATACGCAGTATTTT.

This clonotype is labeled medium-sized. The V and J genes are TRBV9 and TRBJ2-3; TRBD2 matches 13 bases. Germline lookup yields CDR1 SGDLS and CDR2 YYNGEE. V gave up 0 bases and J gave up 6 bases; unmatched junction bases: 1. This CDR3 has 15 amino acids. For the CDR3, the DNA is TGTGCCAGCAGCGTAGGGGGACTAGCGGGGGATACGCAGTATTTT. This encodes CASSVGGLAGDTQYF. The full variable domain, completed using reference TRBV9 and TRBJ2-3, is DSGVTQTPKHLITATGQRVTLRCSPRSGDLSVYWYQQSLDQGLQFLIQYYNGEERAKGNILERFSAQQFPDLHSELNLSSLELGDSALYFCASSVGGLAGDTQYFGPGTRLTVL.

At least ten counts were recorded for this clonotype. The chain has TRBV9 and TRBJ2-3, with TRBD2 matching 7 bases. Trimming removed 3 bases from V and 0 bases from J; junction bases left unmatched: 7. This CDR3 contains 16 residues. Germline CDR1 SGDLS, CDR2 YYNGEE. For the CDR3, the DNA is TGTGCCAGCAGCGCGACCTGGCGGGGGAGCACAGATACGCAGTATTTT. Residues: CASSATWRGSTDTQYF.

The rearrangement uses TRBV9 and TRBJ2-4; 11 bases fit TRBD2. The germline V gene has CDR1 SGDLS and CDR2 YYNGEE. V lost 4 bases, J lost 4 bases, and 7 bases stayed unmatched. This CDR3 comprises 16 residues. The CDR3 reads CASSPGTSGLKNIQYF. The CDR3 region has the DNA TGTGCCAGCAGCCCGGGGACTAGCGGACTAAAAAACATTCAGTACTTC. The whole variable domain, remainder taken from reference TRBV9 and TRBJ2-4, is DSGVTQTPKHLITATGQRVTLRCSPRSGDLSVYWYQQSLDQGLQFLIQYYNGEERAKGNILERFSAQQFPDLHSELNLSSLELGDSALYFCASSPGTSGLKNIQYFGAGTRLSVL.

This clonotype is termed medium-sized. The chain links TRBV9 to TRBJ2-6; possible D gene TRBD1, 5 bases. V lost 0 bases to trimming and J lost 5 bases, with 18 bases between them. Germline CDR1 is SGDLS and CDR2 is YYNGEE. CDR3 length equals 18 residues. The chain's CDR3 is CASSVAFDSAYRANVLTF. CDR3 DNA sequence: TGTGCCAGCAGCGTAGCTTTCGACAGCGCGTATCGGGCCAACGTCCTGACTTTC.

This clonotype was seen only a few times. The V call is TRBV9, the J call TRBJ2-4; TRBD1 matches 8 bases. CDR3 length: 15 residues. Germline CDR1 and CDR2: SGDLS and YYNGEE. The ends lost 3 bases at V and 9 bases at J; junction bases unmatched: 11. CDR3 nucleotides: TGTGCCAGCAGCGGAACAGGGGGGATTTTGGGCATTCAGTACTTC. Translated, it gives CASSGTGGILGIQYF.